The source of this T cell receptor (beta chain) is a study of cytomegalovirus exposure and HLA in healthy donors (dated by TCRdb to the late 2010s). With regard to the full study: An earlier analysis of roughly 630 of the donors reported approximately 300 Gb of sequence data and 100 million to 140 million unique TCR beta sequences from about 200 million T cells. An early release covering 550 to 650 HLA-typed donors comprised roughly 300 gigabases of sequencing data and 85 million or so unique TCR sequences. Among the roughly 400 genotyped donors, approximately 81% belonged to the genetic ancestry cluster associated with self-reported Caucasian donors. The study was designed to test whether signatures of past pathogen exposure could be identified by cataloging public T cell receptors. Using immunosequencing, the study profiled T cell repertoires from some 670 subjects and related those repertoires to cytomegalovirus serostatus. Along with the approximately 700-subject first cohort, a separate validation cohort of over a hundred different subjects was used. The study combined high-throughput TCR immunosequencing, statistical association of individual TCRs with disease status, and machine learning to predict cytomegalovirus infection status. A later analysis re-examined previously published TCR beta repertoires from 600 to 700 donors and added high-resolution HLA genotyping to investigate patterns of TCR occurrence. The later analysis used no new phenotypic data to find candidate immune exposures, relying instead on TCR beta sequences and their occurrence across donors. In an earlier analysis of more than 550 of the donors, high-throughput TCR beta sequencing was used to judge whether each TCR beta V gene segment behaved as functional or pseudogenic. Donor age, sex, ethnicity and CMV serostatus were compiled alongside the repertoire data. In a later genetic analysis, genome-wide SNP genotypes for about three fifths of the roughly 670 donors were used, and that subset was treated as a discovery cohort. Every repertoire in the discovery cohort had been generated on one and the same sequencing platform. HLA typing included class I and class II loci at four-digit resolution. Typing coverage differed by locus: A, B, C, DRB1 and DQB1 were typed in roughly 629-630 donors, DQA1 in roughly 510, DPA1 in 600 to 610, and DPB1 in around 490. Because of strong linkage in the cohort, five DR-DQ haplotypes were treated as single units for association and clustering. Among a few hundred genotyped donors of the cohort, an average of about 240,000 unique TCR beta nucleotide sequences were sequenced per donor, about a sixth of them non-productive. The paper's findings and limits, for the study overall: V-gene and J-gene trimming of TCR beta chains was associated with a missense DCLRE1C variant in a later genetic analysis, and the association was replicated in an independent cohort. Because counts were too low, seventeen rarely observed V segments, including chromosome 9 orphons, were excluded from the earlier analysis of several hundred of the donors. According to a later analysis, TCR association rates differed among HLA loci, with DRB1 alleles showing the most associated TCRs and HLA-C alleles showing the fewest. It was suggested by the authors that the approach could potentially be generalized to other disease states and immunological phenotypes. In a later analysis, several top co-occurrence clusters were reported to appear linked to parvovirus B19, influenza, CMV and Epstein-Barr virus. When HLA alleles, especially DR and DQ, strongly co-occurred, TCR associations were difficult to assign to individual alleles. Most CMV-associated TCR beta chains appeared to be HLA-restricted in a later analysis, and the HLA associations seemed to be driven largely by CMV exposure. In an earlier analysis of roughly 500 of the donors, most TCR beta V segments appeared in productive rearrangements about 87% or about 30% of the time, broadly matching IMGT annotations. Compared with the approximately 600-donor mean, donors in an Asian-associated ancestry cluster had fewer N-insertions in productive TCRs, according to a later genetic analysis. In a later analysis, HLA-associated TCR beta chains were found to be more clonally expanded and to have lower generation probabilities than equally common non-associated chains. Sequencing depth was assumed to be roughly uniform across donors in the presence/absence analyses, though that assumption may not hold. A cluster of highly shared sequence variants was judged likely to represent a technical artifact of the sequencing pipeline. Because the 87-base-pair reads could not distinguish some IMGT-functional V segments, including TRBV6-2 and TRBV6-3, those segments were excluded. Immune exposure information for the cohort was limited to CMV serostatus. Three of the identified cytomegalovirus-associated TCR beta chains were confirmed in vitro to be specific for cytomegalovirus antigens. The classifier was reported to diagnose cytomegalovirus status with high specificity and sensitivity in both the original and validation cohorts. A further reported finding was that TCR beta sequences accurately predicted the HLA-A and HLA-B alleles for most subjects in the first cohort. In this cohort, only TCR beta chains were sequenced, and detectable features were limited by the absence of alpha or paired-chain data. The study gave a list of under 200 TCR beta chains associated with cytomegalovirus. At a false discovery rate of 0.05, a later analysis linked under 20,000 TCR beta sequences to specific HLA alleles. While some public TCRs were present in many individuals, most TCR sequences turned up only very rarely across donors. Because some donors lacked HLA typing at each locus, the association tests relied only on the typed subset. Linkage disequilibrium might explain the correlated functional status among segregating V segments, but an unknown experimental factor could not be ruled out.

CDR1 and CDR2 are drawn from the germline V gene (reference sequence): MNHNY, SVGAGI. The CDR3 contains 12 residues, cysteine and phenylalanine counted. Of the read, only the CDR3 DNA is kept; its 36 bases are in frame from base 1. A distance of 10 bases separates the germline ends of V and J, which lose 0 bases and 11 bases respectively. A note on this clone: Its antigen is still unknown. Qualities for individual bases were not recorded, and no much larger clone is one base off.

In total, more than 500 healthy bone marrow donors made up the cohort. Cohort members were all nominally healthy when sampled, although unrecorded immune exposures were likely present. The donor tested CMV seronegative, placing the donor among the 350 or so seronegative members of the cohort. A peripheral blood sample was provided by each donor, and peripheral blood mononuclear cells were used for TCR beta sequencing. Genomic DNA extraction from the blood cell samples was performed with the Qiagen DNeasy Blood Extraction Kit. The library was produced with the immunoSEQ multiplex PCR assay. For the multiplex PCR, a mixture combining 60 forward primers for TCR Vbeta segments and 13 reverse primers for TCR Jbeta segments was used. A multiplex PCR assay on genomic DNA amplified the CDR3 region of rearranged TCR beta genes. The Illumina HiSeq System was used to sequence the amplified TCR beta libraries as 87-base-pair reads. In the authors' own workflow: In a later analysis, tens of millions of unique TCR beta chains were counted across the roughly 610 repertoires, and around 10 million of these chains were shared by at least two donors. A nearest-neighbor algorithm error-corrected the raw reads and collapsed the reads into unique sequences, merging closely related sequences to remove PCR and sequencing errors. V, D and J gene segments were assigned by aligning CDR3 sequences to IMGT reference sequences. For a sequence to be retained, at least a six-nucleotide match to both a V gene segment and a J gene segment was required. Rearrangements were classified as productive when the CDR3 lacked stop codons and remained in frame with V and J, and all other rearrangements were classified as non-productive. Following IMGT convention, CDR3 was defined as the stretch from the second conserved V-encoded cysteine to the conserved J-encoded phenylalanine. In an earlier analysis of some 550 of the donors, sequences lacking an unambiguous match to a single V gene segment were excluded. In an earlier analysis of approximately 590 of the donors, V segments were called functional above 56.7% productive rearrangements and were called segregating when the between-donor standard deviation exceeded 5%. A statistical classification framework was built for diagnosing cytomegalovirus status from the catalog of TCR beta chain sequences. A later analysis assigned V and J genes by comparing TCR nucleotide sequences with IMGT/GENE-DB human TR gene sequences. A later analysis assigned CDR3 sequences and most-parsimonious VDJ recombination scenarios with the TCRdist pipeline. In a later analysis, each TCR beta chain was defined by its CDR3 amino acid sequence together with its V-gene family, and reads lacking a unique V-gene family were excluded. A later analysis removed several hundred highly shared, low-generation-probability nucleotide sequences to deal with suspected cross-contamination and a sequencing artifact. A later analysis calculated a clonal expansion index for each public chain from normalized within-repertoire ranks of inferred template counts. In a later analysis, generation probabilities were computed with a VDJ recombination model fitted to out-of-frame rearrangements, and the resulting probabilities were checked against IGoR. Hypergeometric tests were used in a later analysis to score TCR-TCR, TCR-HLA and TCR-CMV co-occurrence, with a repertoire-size bias correction applied to the TCR pairs. False discovery rates were estimated in a later analysis by permuting HLA or CMV assignments 20 times. In a later analysis, co-occurring TCRs were grouped using DBSCAN, and TCRdist sequence similarity was added for clustering within HLA-allele-positive subsets. Repertoires with fewer than 30,000 or more than 120,000 public chains were left out of co-occurrence clustering, as were about five repertoires with anomalous nucleotide sharing. Not all clones reach the TCRdb copy of this immuneACCESS table, which keeps in-frame sequences only. Checked studies attribute under half of the gap to unresolved V genes and leave the rest unexplained. That table is the source of V, J and clone size, and D and trimming were worked out from the DNA. The sample table records approximately 190,000 clones; 80% to 85% of these occur just once. The biggest ten clones account for approximately 1.5% of the sample.

Specimen: PBMCs. The clonotype was recovered from a woman aged 18-35 years in good health and CMV-seronegative. Recombination connected TRBV6-6 to TRBJ1-1; the D gene assignment is ambiguous. The CDR3 amino acid sequence is: CASSYSGEEAFF. In nucleotide form, the sequence is TGTGCCAGCAGTTACTCCGGGGAGGAGGCTTTCTTT.